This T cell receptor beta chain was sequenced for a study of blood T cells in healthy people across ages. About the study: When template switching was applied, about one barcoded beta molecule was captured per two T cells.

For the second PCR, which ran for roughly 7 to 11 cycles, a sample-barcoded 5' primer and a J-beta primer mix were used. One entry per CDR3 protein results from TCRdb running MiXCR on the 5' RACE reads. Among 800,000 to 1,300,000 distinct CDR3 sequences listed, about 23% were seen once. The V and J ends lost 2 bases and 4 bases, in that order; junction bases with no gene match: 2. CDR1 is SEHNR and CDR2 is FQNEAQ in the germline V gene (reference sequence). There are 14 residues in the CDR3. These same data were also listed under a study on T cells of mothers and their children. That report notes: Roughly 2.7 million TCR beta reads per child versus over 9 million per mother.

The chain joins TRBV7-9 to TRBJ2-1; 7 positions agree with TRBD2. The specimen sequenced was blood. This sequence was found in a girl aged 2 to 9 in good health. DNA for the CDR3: TGTGCCAGCAGCTTACATAGCGGGTACAATGAGCAGTTCTTC. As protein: CASSLHSGYNEQFF.